The clone carrying this TCR beta chain was observed many times. The antigen is undetermined. The V end lost 3 bases, the J end lost 8 bases, and 7 bases lay between the germline ends. The CDR3 has 11 residues. Per germline, CDR1 SQVTM and CDR2 ANQGSEA. Diagnosis rested on symptoms, serum thyroxine and TRAb, thyroid ultrasound, and orbital computed tomography. These data originate in a study of T cells in Graves' hyperthyroidism and ophthalmopathy. Researchers took RNA transcripts and amplified the TCR beta CDR3 regions from them. Using the HTBI primer set, a first-round RT-PCR was run on the TCR CDR3. TCRdb recomputed calls from the multiplex PCR reads with MiXCR, one row per CDR3 protein. The top ten hold about 20% of the sample, which has roughly 570,000 distinct CDR3 sequences, more than 45% seen once. Points from the study as a whole: The blood repertoire included most of the expanded thyroid clonotypes above 0.001.

The chain has TRBV29-1 and TRBJ2-2; D is undetermined. The sample was peripheral blood or thyroid tissue (not recorded which). The clonotype originates from an adult woman with Graves' disease, either hyperthyroidism or ophthalmopathy (not recorded which). The CDR3 loop reads CSVDRLGELFF. The DNA for the CDR3 is TGCAGCGTTGATAGGTTGGGGGAGCTGTTTTTT.